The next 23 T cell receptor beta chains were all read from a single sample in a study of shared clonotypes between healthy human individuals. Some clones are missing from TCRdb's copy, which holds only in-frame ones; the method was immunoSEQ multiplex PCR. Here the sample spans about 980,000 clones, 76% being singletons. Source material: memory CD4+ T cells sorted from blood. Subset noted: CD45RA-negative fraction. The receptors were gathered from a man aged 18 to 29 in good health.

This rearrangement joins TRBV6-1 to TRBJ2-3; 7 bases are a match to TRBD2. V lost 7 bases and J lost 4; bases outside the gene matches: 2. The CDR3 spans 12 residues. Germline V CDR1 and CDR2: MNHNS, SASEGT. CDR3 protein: CASTGLADTQYF. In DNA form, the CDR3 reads TGTGCCAGCACCGGACTAGCAGATACGCAGTATTTT.

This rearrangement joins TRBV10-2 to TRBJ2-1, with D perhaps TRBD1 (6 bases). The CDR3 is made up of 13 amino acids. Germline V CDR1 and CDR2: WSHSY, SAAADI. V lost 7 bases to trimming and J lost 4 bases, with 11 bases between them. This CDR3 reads CASKADRYNEQFF. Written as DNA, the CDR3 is TGCGCCAGCAAGGCGGACAGATACAATGAGCAGTTCTTC.

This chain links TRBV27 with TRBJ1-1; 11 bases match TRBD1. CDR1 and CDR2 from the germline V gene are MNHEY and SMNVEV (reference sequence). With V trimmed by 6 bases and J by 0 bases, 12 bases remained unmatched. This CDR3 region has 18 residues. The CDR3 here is CASSRGTGGYLMNTEAFF. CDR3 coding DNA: TGTGCCAGCAGCCGAGGGACAGGGGGTTACTTGATGAACACTGAAGCTTTCTTT.

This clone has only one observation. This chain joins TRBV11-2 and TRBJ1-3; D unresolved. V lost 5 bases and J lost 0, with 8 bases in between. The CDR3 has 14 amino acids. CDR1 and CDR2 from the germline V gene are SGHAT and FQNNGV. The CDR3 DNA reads TGTGCCAGCAGCCCGGGATACTCTGGAAACACCATATATTTT. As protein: CASSPGYSGNTIYF.

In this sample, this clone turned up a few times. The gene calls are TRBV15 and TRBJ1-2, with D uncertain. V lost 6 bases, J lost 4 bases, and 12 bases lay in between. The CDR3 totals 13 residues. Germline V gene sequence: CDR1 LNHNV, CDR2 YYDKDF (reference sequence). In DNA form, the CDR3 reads TGTGCCACCAGTCAGGACGCCGGCTATGGCTACACCTTC. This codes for CATSQDAGYGYTF.

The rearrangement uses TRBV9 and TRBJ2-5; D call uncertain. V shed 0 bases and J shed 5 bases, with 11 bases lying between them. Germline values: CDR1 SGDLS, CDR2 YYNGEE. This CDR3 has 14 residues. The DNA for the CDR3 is TGTGCCAGCAGCGTAGATGAAGGGTGGGAGACCCAGTACTTC. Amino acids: CASSVDEGWETQYF.

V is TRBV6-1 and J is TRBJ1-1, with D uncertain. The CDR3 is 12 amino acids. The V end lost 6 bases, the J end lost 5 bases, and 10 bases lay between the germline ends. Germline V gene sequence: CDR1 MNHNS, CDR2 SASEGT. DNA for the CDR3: TGTGCCAGCAGATGGAGGGAGACTGAAGCTTTCTTT. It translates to CASRWRETEAFF.

The chain's CDR3 is CAWSEQVETEAFF. The CDR3 DNA reads TGTGCCTGGAGTGAACAAGTTGAAACTGAAGCTTTCTTT. The rearrangement uses TRBV30 and TRBJ1-1; D ambiguous. CDR1 and CDR2 (germline): GTSNPN, SVGIG (reference sequence). Deletions cut 1 base from V and 5 bases from J, with 11 bases between. The CDR3 covers 13 residues.

CDR3 region: CASNNGYEQYF. The CDR3 DNA reads as TGTGCCAGCAATAACGGATACGAGCAGTACTTC. The chain carries TRBV28 and TRBJ2-7, with D unresolved. This CDR3 has 11 amino acids. With 7 bases removed from V and 4 bases from J, the gap between germline ends came to 8 bases. Germline assignment: CDR1 MDHEN and CDR2 SYDVKM.

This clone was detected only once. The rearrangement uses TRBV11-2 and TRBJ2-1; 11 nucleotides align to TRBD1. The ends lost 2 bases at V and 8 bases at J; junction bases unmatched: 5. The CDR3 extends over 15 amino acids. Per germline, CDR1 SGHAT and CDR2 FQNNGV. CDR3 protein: CASSLKGQGVYEQFF. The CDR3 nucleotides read TGTGCCAGCAGCTTAAAGGGACAGGGGGTGTATGAGCAGTTCTTC.

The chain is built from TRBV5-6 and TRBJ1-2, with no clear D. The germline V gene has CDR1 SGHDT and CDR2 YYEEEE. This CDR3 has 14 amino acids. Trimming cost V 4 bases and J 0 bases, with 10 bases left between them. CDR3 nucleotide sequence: TGTGCCAGCAGCCCCCCTGGTTCTAACTATGGCTACACCTTC. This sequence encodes CASSPPGSNYGYTF.

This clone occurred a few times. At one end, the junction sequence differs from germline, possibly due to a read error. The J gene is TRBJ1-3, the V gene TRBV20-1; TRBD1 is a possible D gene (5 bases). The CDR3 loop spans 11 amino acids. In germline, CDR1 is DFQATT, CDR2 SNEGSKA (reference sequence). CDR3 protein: CSARGRDRWDF. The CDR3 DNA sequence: TGCAGTGCTAGAGGCCGGGACCGCTGGGATTTT.

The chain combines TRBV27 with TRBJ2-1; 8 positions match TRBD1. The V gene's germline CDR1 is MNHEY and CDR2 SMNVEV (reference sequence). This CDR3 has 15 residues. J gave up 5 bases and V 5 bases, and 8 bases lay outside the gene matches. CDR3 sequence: CASSPTGDRNNEQFF. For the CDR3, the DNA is TGTGCCAGCAGTCCGACAGGGGACCGCAACAATGAGCAGTTCTTC.

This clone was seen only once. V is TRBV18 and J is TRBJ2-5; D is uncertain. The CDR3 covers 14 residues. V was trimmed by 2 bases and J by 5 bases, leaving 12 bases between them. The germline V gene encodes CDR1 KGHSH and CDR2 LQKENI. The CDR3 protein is CASSPGPLRETQYF. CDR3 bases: TGTGCCAGCTCACCAGGACCGTTAAGGGAGACCCAGTACTTC.

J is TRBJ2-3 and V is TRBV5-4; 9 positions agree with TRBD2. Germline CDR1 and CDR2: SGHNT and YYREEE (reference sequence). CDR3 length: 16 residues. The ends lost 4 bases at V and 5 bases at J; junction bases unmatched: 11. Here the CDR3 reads CASSPEWAGGGDTQYF. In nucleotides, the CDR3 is TGTGCCAGCAGCCCCGAGTGGGCGGGAGGGGGAGATACGCAGTATTTT.

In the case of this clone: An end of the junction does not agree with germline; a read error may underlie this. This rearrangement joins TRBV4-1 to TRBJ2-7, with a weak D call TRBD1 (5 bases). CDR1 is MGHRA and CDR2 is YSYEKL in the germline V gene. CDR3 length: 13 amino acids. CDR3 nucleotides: TGCGCCAGCAGCCAAGATACAGGATTTACAGAAGACTTC. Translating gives CASSQDTGFTEDF.

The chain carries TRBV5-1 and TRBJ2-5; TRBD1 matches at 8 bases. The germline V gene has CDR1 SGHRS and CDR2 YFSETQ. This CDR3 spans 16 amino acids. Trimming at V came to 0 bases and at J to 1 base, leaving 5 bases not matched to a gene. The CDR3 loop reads CASSLAPQGGQETQYF. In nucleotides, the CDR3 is TGCGCCAGCAGCTTGGCCCCACAGGGGGGCCAAGAGACCCAGTACTTC.

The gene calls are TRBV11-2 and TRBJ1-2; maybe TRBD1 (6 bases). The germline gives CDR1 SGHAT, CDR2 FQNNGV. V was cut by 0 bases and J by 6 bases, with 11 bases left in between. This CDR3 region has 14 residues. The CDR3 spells CASSLDLTGNGYTF. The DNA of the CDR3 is TGTGCCAGCAGCTTAGATCTTACAGGGAATGGCTACACCTTC. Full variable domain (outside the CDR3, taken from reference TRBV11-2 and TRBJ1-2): EAGVAQSPRYKIIEKRQSVAFWCNPISGHATLYWYQQILGQGPKLLIQFQNNGVVDDSQLPKDRFSAERLKGVDSTLKIQPAKLEDSAVYLCASSLDLTGNGYTFGSGTRLTVV.

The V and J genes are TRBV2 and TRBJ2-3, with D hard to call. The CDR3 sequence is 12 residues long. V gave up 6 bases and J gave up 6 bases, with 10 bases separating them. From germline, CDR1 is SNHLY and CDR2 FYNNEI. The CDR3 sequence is CASSVLGDTQYF. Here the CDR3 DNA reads TGTGCCAGCAGCGTCCTGGGGGATACGCAGTATTTT.

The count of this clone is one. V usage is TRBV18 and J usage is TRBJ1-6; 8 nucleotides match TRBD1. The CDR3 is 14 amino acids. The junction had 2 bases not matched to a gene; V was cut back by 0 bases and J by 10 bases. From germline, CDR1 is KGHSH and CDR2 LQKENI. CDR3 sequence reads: CASSPPTGGSPLHF. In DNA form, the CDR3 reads TGTGCCAGCTCACCACCCACAGGGGGATCACCCCTCCACTTT.

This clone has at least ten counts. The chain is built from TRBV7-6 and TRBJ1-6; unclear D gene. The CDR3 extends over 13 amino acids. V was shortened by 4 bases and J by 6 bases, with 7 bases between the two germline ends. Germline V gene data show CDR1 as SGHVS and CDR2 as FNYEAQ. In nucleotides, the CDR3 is TGTGCCAGCAGCTCGGCAAGTAATTCACCCCTCCACTTT. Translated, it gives CASSSASNSPLHF.

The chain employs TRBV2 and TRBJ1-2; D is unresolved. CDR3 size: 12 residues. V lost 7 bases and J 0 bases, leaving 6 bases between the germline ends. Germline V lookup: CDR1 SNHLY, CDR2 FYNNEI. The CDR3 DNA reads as TGTGCCAGCACGGGCTCTAACTATGGCTACACCTTC. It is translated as CASTGSNYGYTF.

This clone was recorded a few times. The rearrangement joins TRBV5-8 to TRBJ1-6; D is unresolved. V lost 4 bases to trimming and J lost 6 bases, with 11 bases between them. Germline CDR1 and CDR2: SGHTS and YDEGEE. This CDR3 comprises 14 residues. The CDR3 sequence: CASSLGRTNSPLHF. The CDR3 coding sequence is TGTGCCAGCAGCCTCGGACGGACTAATTCACCCCTCCACTTT.